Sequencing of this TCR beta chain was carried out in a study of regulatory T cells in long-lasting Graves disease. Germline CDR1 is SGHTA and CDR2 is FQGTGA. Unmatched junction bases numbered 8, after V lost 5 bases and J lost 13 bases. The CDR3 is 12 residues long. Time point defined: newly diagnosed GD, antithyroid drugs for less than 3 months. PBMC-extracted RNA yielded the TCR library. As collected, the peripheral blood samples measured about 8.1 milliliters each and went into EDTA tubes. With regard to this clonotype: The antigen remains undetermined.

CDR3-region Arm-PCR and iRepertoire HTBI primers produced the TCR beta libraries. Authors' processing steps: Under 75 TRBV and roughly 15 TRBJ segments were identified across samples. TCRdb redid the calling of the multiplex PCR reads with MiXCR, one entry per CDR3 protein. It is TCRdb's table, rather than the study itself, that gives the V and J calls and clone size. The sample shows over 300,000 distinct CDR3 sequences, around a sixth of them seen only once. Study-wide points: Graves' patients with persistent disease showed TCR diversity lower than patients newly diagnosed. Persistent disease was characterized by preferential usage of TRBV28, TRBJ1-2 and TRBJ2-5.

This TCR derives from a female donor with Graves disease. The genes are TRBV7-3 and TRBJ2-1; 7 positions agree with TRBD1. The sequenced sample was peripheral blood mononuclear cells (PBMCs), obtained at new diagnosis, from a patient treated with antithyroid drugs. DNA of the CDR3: TGTGCCAGCAGCCTCGGACAGGCCGCCCAGTTCTTC. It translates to CASSLGQAAQFF.